These T cell receptor beta chains were read from a single sample in a study of T cell responses to AZD1222 COVID-19 vaccine. Some clones are missing from TCRdb's copy, which holds only in-frame ones; the method was immunoSEQ multiplex PCR. The table lists 70,000 to 95,000 clones, roughly 91% of them singletons. Sequences were derived from peripheral blood, sampled on day 0 of MenACWY control vaccination. The receptors originated from an adult in good health. Both conserved end residues are part of each CDR3. The D gene is left open where the match is weak. Only part of the rows carry a size: once, few, many, or a class if the clone is expanded.

>TRBV30|-|TRBJ1-5|-
TGTGCCTGGAGTGTGAGAGGCGATCAGCCCCAGCATTTT
CAWSVRGDQPQHF
>TRBV9|-|TRBJ1-1|-
TGTGCCAGCAGCCCAAGGTGGCCGAACACTGAAGCTTTCTTT
CASSPRWPNTEAFF
>TRBV19|TRBD1|TRBJ1-2|-
TGTGCCAGTAGTATTATGGGACAGGGGAACTATGGCTACACCTTC
CASSIMGQGNYGYTF
>TRBV15|TRBD1|TRBJ1-1|-
TGTGCCACCAGCAGAGTTCTACAGGGGGAAGGAACTGAAGCTTTCTTT
CATSRVLQGEGTEAFF
>TRBV30|TRBD1|TRBJ2-7|-
TGTGCCTGGCACCGACAGGGGGCAGCCCACGAGCAGTACTTC
CAWHRQGAAHEQYF
>TRBV19|TRBD2|TRBJ2-3|-
TGTGCCAGTAGTTGGGGGGGGGACACAGATACGCAGTATTTT
CASSWGGDTDTQYF
>TRBV5-4|-|TRBJ2-6|-
TGTGCCAGCGCCCCCCGGCGCTCTGGGGCCAACGTCCTGACTTTC
CASAPRRSGANVLTF
>TRBV6-4|-|TRBJ2-3|-
TGTGCCAGCAGCCCCGAGGTATTCACAGATACGCAGTATTTT
CASSPEVFTDTQYF
>TRBV6-1|-|TRBJ2-7|-
TGTGCCAGCAGTGAAGGGACCGGGAACACAGCGCAGTACTTC
CASSEGTGNTAQYF
>TRBV28|-|TRBJ1-6|-
TGTGCCACCCGGCAAGATTCACCCCTCCACTTT
CATRQDSPLHF
>TRBV5-1|-|TRBJ2-2|-
TGCGCCAGCAGCTTGCTTTGGCAGGGGGACTCCGGGGAGCTGTTTTTT
CASSLLWQGDSGELFF
>TRBV24-1|-|TRBJ1-2|-
TGTGCCACCAGTGACCCTCCGGGGGATGGCTACACCTTC
CATSDPPGDGYTF
>TRBV7-2|TRBD1|TRBJ1-6|-
TGTGCCAGCAGCTTAGACAGGGGGAGGAATTCACCCCTCCACTTT
CASSLDRGRNSPLHF
>TRBV5-1|TRBD1|TRBJ2-1|-
TGCGCCAGCAGCTTACCCCCGGACAGGGAACGGTATGAGCAGTTCTTC
CASSLPPDRERYEQFF
>TRBV11-2|-|TRBJ2-3|-
TGTGCCAGCAGCTTAGAGCGGAGCGATACGCAGTATTTT
CASSLERSDTQYF
>TRBV27|TRBD1|TRBJ1-6|few
TGTGCCAGCTTACGGGCAGGGGGTAATTCACCCCTCCACTTT
CASLRAGGNSPLHF
>TRBV6-5|-|TRBJ1-2|few
TGTGCCAGCAGAGCACAGGGAATCAACGGCTACACCTTC
CASRAQGINGYTF
>TRBV2|TRBD2|TRBJ2-7|few
TGTGCCAGCAGGGGACTAGCGGTCTACGAGCAGTACTTC
CASRGLAVYEQYF
>TRBV5-1|-|TRBJ1-2|-
TGCGCCAGCAGCCCGGGCGGTCCAGCTAACTATGGCTACACCTTC
CASSPGGPANYGYTF
>TRBV27|-|TRBJ2-3|-
TGTGCCAGCAGTTCCTTCATGGACGCAGATACGCAGTATTTT
CASSSFMDADTQYF
>TRBV18|-|TRBJ1-5|few
TGTGCCAGCTCACCCACGAGCAATCAGCCCCAGCATTTT
CASSPTSNQPQHF
>TRBV3-1/TRBV3-2|-|TRBJ2-1|-
TGTGCCAGCAGCCAAGTAGGGGCCAACAATGAGCAGTTCTTC
CASSQVGANNEQFF
>TRBV7-7|-|TRBJ2-5|-
TGTGCCAGCAGCCGTGGGATCGCCCGAGGGACCCAGTACTTC
CASSRGIARGTQYF
>TRBV14|-|TRBJ1-2|-
TGTGCCAGCAGCCAATGGGAGAACTATGGCTACACCTTC
CASSQWENYGYTF
>TRBV2|TRBD1|TRBJ2-5|-
TGTGCCAGCAGAGTAGACAGGGGAGGAGAGACCCAGTACTTC
CASRVDRGGETQYF
>TRBV5-1|TRBD1|TRBJ1-1|-
TGCGCCAGCAGCTTCAACTCCGGGACAGTTTTTGGGCGATACACTGAAGCTTTCTTT
CASSFNSGTVFGRYTEAFF
>TRBV4-3|TRBD2|TRBJ2-3|-
TGCGCCAGCAGCCAAGGACTAGCGGGGGTCTTCTCCAGAGCAGATACGCAGTATTTT
CASSQGLAGVFSRADTQYF
>TRBV4-3|-|TRBJ1-1|-
TGCGCCAGCAGCCAGGTTGACTACTCTGGAGCTTTCTTT
CASSQVDYSGAFF
>TRBV3-1/TRBV3-2|TRBD2|TRBJ2-2|-
TGTGCCAGCAGAAACGTAGCGGGTTCACCGGTGGAGCTGTTTTTT
CASRNVAGSPVELFF
>TRBV28|TRBD1|TRBJ1-4|-
TGTGCCAGCAGTTTATCGGACAGGGATGAAAAACTGTTTTTT
CASSLSDRDEKLFF
>TRBV9|-|TRBJ2-2|-
TGTGCCAGCAGCGAGACCCCGGGAAACACCGGGGAGCTGTTTTTT
CASSETPGNTGELFF
>TRBV11-2|-|TRBJ1-3|-
TGTGCCAGCAGCTTAGAGCGGACATCTAGGGACACCATATATTTT
CASSLERTSRDTIYF
>TRBV6-5|-|TRBJ2-7|-
TGTGCCAGCAGCCATCATAATCTAGCACGCGAGCAGTACTTC
CASSHHNLAREQYF
>TRBV10-1|TRBD2|TRBJ2-2|-
TGCGCCAGCAGTGAGTCATTGGCTAGCGGGGGGGCTAGAGGCACCGGGGAGCTGTTTTTT
CASSESLASGGARGTGELFF
>TRBV27|TRBD1|TRBJ1-1|few
TGTGCCAGCAGTTTACGTACAGGGGTTTTGAACACTGAAGCTTTCTTT
CASSLRTGVLNTEAFF
>TRBV7-9|-|TRBJ1-2|-
TGTGCCAGCAGCTTAGGTGGCACAAGGGGTGGCTACACCTTC
CASSLGGTRGGYTF
>TRBV6-2/TRBV6-3|-|TRBJ1-1|-
TGTGCCAGCAGTTACATCGGACAGATCATCACTGAAGCTTTCTTT
CASSYIGQIITEAFF
>TRBV14|-|TRBJ1-6|-
TGTGCCAGCAGCCCCTTGGGGGGGCGCGTCAATTCACCCCTCCACTTT
CASSPLGGRVNSPLHF
>TRBV3-1/TRBV3-2|TRBD1|TRBJ1-2|-
TGTGCCAGCAGCCAATTTCCAGGGGGCGCGTCTGGCTACACCTTC
CASSQFPGGASGYTF
>TRBV12-5|-|TRBJ2-3|-
TGTGCTAGTGGACCAACAAGATACACAGATACGCAGTATTTT
CASGPTRYTDTQYF
>TRBV6-5|-|TRBJ1-2|-
TGTGCCAGCACCAAGGGACCGCTCAACTATGGCTACACCTTC
CASTKGPLNYGYTF
>TRBV10-3|TRBD1|TRBJ1-6|-
TGTGCCATCAGTGATGTCAGGGGGTATTCACCCCTCCACTTT
CAISDVRGYSPLHF